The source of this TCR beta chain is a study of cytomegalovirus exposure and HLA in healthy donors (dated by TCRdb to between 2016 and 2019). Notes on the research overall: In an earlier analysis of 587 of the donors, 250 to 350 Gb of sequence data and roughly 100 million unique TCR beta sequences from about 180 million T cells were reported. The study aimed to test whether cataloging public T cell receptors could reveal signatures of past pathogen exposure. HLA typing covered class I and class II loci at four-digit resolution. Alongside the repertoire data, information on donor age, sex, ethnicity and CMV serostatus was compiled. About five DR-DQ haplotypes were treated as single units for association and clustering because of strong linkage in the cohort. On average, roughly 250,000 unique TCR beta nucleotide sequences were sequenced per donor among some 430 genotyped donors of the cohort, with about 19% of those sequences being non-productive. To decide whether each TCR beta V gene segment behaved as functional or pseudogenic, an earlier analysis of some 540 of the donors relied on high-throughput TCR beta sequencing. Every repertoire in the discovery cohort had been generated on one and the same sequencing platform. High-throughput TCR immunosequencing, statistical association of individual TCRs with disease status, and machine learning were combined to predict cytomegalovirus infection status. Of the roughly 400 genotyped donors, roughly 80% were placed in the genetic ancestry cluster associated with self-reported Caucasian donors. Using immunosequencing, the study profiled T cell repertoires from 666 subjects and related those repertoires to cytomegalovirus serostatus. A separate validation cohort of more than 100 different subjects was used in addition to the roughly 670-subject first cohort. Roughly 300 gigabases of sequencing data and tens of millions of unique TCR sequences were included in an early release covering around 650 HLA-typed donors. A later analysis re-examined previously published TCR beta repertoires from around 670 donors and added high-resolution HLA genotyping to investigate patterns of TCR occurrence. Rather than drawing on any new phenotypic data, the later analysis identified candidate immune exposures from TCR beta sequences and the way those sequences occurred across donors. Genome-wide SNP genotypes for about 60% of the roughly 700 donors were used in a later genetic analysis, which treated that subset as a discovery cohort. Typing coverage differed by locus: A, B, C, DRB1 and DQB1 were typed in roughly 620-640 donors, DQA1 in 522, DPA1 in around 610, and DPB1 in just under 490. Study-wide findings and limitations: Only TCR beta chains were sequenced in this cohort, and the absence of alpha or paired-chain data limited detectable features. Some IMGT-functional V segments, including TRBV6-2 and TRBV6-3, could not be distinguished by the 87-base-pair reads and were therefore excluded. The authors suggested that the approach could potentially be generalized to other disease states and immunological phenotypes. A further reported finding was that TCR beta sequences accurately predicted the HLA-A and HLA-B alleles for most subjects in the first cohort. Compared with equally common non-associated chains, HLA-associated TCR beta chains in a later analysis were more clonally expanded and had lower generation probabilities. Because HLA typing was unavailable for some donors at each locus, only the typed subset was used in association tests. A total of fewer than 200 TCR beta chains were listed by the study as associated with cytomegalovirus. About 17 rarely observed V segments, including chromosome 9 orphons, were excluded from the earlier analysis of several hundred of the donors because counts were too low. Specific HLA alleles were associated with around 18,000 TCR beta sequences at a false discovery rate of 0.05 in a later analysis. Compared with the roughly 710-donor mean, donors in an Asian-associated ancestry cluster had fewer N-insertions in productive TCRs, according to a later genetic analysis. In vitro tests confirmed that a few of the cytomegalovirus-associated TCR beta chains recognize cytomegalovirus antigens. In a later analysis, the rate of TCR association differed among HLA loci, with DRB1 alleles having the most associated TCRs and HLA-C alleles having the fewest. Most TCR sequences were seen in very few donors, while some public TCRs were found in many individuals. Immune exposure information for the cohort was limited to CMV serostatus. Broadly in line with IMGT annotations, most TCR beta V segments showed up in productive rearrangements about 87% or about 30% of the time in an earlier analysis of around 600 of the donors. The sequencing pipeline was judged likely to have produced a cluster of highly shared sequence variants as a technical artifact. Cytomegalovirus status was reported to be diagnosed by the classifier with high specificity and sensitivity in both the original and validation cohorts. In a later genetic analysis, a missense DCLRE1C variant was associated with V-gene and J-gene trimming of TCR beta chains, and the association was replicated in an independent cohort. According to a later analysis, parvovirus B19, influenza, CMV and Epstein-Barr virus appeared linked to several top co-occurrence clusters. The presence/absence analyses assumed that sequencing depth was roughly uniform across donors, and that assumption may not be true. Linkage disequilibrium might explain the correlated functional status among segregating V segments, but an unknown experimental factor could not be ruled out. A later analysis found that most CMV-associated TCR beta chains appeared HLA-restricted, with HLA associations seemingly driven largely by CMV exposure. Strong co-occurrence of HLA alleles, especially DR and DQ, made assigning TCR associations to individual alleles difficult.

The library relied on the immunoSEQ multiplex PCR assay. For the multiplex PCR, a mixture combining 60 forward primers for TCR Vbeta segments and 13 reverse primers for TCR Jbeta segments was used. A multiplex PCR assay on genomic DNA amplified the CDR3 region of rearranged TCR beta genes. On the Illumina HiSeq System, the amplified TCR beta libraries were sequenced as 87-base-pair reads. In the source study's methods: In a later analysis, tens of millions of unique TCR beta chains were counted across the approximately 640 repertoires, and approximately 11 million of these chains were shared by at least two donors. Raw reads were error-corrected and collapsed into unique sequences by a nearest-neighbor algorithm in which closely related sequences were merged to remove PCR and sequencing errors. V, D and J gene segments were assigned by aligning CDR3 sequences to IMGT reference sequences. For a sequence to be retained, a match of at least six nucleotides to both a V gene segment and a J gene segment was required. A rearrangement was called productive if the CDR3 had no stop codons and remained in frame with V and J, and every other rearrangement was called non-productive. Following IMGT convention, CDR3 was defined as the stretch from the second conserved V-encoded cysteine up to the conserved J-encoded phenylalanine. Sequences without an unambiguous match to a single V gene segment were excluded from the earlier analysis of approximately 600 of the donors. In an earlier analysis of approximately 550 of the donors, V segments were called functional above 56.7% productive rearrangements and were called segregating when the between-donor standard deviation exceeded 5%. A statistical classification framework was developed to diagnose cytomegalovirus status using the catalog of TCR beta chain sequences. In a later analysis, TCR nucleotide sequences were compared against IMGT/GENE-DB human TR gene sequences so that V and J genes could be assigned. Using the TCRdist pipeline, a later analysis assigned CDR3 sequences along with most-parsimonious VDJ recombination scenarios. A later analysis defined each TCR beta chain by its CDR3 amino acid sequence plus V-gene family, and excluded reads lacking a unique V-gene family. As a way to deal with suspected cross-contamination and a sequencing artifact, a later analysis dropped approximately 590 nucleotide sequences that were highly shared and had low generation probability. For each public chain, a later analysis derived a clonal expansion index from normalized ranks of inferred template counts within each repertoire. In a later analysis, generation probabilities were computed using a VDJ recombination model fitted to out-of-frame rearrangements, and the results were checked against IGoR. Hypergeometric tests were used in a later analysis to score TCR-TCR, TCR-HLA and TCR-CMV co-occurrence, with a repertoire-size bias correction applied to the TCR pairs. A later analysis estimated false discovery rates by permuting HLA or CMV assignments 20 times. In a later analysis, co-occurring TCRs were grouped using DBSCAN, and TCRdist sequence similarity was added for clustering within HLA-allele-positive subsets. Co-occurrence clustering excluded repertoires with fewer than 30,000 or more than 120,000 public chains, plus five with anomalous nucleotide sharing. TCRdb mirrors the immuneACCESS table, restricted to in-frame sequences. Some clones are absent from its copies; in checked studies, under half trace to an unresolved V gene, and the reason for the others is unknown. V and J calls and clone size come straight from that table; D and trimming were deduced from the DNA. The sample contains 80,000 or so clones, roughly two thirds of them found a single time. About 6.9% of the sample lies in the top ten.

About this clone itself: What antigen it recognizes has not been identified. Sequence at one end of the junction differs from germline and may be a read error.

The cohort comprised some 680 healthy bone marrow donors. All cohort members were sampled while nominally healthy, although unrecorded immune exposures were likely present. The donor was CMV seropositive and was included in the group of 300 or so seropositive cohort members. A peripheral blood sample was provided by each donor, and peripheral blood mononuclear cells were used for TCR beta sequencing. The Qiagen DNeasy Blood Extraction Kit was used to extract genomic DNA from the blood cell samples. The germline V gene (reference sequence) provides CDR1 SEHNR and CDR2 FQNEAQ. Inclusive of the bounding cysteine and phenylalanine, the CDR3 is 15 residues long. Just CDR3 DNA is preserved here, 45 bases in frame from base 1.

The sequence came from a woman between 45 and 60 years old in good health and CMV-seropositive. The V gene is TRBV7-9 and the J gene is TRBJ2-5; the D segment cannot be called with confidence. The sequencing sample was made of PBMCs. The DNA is TGTTCCAGCAGCTTAGCAGTTCGTAGCTCAGAGACCCAGTACTTC. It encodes CSSSLAVRSSETQYF.